The present T cell receptor (beta chain) was sequenced within a study of blood T cells in healthy people across ages. V lost 1 base to trimming and J lost 2 bases; unmatched junction nucleotides: 3. The CDR3 contains 15 residues. The germline CDR1 and CDR2 sequences are SNHLY and FYNNEI. The use of a sample-barcoded 5' primer and a J-beta primer mix characterized a second PCR of roughly 6 to 11 cycles. TCRdb ran MiXCR on the 5' RACE reads and lists one entry per CDR3 protein. The table shows approximately 360,000 distinct CDR3 sequences, with over 45% occurring only once. This clonotype was seen more than once but under ten times.

The chain uses TRBV2 and TRBJ2-3; 7 bases match TRBD1. The clonotype originates from a man in his sixties in good health. The sequenced sample consisted of blood. The CDR3 bases are TGTGCCAGCAGTGAAGGACAGGGATACACAGATACGCAGTATTTT. Its translation: CASSEGQGYTDTQYF. Together with reference TRBV2 and TRBJ2-3, the CDR3 gives the full variable domain: EPEVTQTPSHQVTQMGQEVILRCVPISNHLYFYWYRQILGQKVEFLVSFYNNEISEKSEIFDDQFSVERPDGSNFTLKIRSTKLEDSAMYFCASSEGQGYTDTQYFGPGTRLTVL.